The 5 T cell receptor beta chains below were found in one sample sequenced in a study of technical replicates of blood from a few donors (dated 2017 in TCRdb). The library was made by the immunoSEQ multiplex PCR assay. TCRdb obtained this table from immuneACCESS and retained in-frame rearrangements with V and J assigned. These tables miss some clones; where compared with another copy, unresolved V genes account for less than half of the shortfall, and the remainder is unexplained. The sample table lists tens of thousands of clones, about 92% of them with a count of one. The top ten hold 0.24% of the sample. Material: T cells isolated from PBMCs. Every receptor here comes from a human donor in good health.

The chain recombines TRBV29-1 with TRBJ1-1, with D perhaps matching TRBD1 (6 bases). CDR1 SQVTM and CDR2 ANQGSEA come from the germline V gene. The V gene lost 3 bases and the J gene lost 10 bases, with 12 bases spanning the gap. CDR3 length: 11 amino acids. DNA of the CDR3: TGCAGCGTTGAGGTTGGCAGGGGAGCTTTCTTT. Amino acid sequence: CSVEVGRGAFF. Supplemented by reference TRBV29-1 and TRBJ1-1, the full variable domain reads SAVISQKPSRDICQRGTSLTIQCQVDSQVTMMFWYRQQPGQSLTLIATANQGSEATYESGFVIDKFPISRPNLTFSTLTVSNMSPEDSSIYLCSVEVGRGAFFGQGTRLTVV.

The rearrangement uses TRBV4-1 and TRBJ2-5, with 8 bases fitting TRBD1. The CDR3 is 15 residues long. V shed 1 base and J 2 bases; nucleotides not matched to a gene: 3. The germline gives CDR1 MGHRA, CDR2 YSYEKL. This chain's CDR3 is CASSQAGTGQETQYF. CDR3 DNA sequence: TGCGCCAGCAGCCAAGCCGGGACAGGTCAAGAGACCCAGTACTTC.

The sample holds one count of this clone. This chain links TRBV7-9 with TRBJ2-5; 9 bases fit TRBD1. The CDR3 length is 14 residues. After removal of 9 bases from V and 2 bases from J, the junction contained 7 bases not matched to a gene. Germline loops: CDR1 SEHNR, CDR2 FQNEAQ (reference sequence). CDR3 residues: CASKQGAHQETQYF. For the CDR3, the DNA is TGTGCCAGTAAACAGGGGGCGCATCAAGAGACCCAGTACTTC. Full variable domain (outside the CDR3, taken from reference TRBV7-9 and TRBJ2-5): DTGVSQNPRHKITKRGQNVTFRCDPISEHNRLYWYRQTLGQGPEFLTYFQNEAQLEKSRLLSDRFSAERPKGSFSTLEIQRTEQGDSAMYLCASKQGAHQETQYFGPGTRLLVL.

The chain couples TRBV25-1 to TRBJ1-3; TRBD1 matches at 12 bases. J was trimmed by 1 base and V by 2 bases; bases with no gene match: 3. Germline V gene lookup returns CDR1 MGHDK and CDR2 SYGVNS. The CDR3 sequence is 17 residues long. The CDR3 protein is CASSEPGQGASGNTIYF. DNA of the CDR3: TGTGCCAGCAGTGAACCGGGACAGGGGGCTTCTGGAAACACCATATATTTT.

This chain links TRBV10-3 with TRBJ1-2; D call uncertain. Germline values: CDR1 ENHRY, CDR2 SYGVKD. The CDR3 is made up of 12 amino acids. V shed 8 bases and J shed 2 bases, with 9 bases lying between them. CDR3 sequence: CAIEATNYGYTF. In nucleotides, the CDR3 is TGTGCCATCGAGGCCACCAACTATGGCTACACCTTC.